This section outlines one T cell receptor beta chain sequence together with its context. This clonotype was detected many times. Its antigen has not been determined. No much larger clone is present one base from it, and per-base qualities are unavailable. The TCR beta CDR3 regions were amplified from RNA transcripts. For the first round of RT-PCR on the TCR CDR3, the HTBI primer set was used together with the Qiagen OneStep RT-PCR kit. A second multiplex PCR round built the libraries, followed by size selection and purification. The libraries were sequenced on an Illumina HiSeq2000 using paired-end 100 bp reads. In the paper's pipeline: SOAPnuke was used to process the raw data, removing reads that contained adapters or uncalled bases, had a mean Phred below 15, or lacked an exact match to the constant primer or identifier. COPE v1.2.5 was used to merge high-quality paired reads, and clonotypes were defined as unique nucleotide sequences. Clonotypes were aligned to IMGT TRBV, TRBD and TRBJ reference segments using MiTCR v1.1. The analysis was restricted to V-J combinations with a frequency above 0.0001, which together covered just over 98% of the repertoires. The TCS score was defined as F50 (clonal expansion) divided by E x V (chaos), with BLOSUM62-based TCRdist calculated between CDR3 peptides within each V-J. Welch's t-statistics and random forest reduced just over 500 V-J features to roughly 13, which were used in a naive Bayes classifier (R e1071). The public sequencing data were trimmed at Q25 with fastp and processed into clonotypes with MiXCR by TCRdb, which kept only in-frame beta chains. Rows are combined by CDR3 protein, so each entry shows the most common genes and DNA. For this entry, the V and J calls and clone size follow TCRdb and not the study's own pipeline. Across this sample there are approximately 700,000 distinct CDR3 sequences, with roughly 17% seen only once. The top ten clonotypes cover approximately 8.4% of the sample.

This sample was included in a study of T cells in Graves' hyperthyroidism and ophthalmopathy (dated by TCRdb to between 2018 and 2021). For the study in its entirety: Peripheral blood was sampled at the time of initial diagnosis, prior to any treatment. In addition, the study compared T-cell repertoires in thyroid tissue and in blood from about 6 Graves' hyperthyroidism patients. According to the paper, TCR Vbeta CDR3 sequencing was carried out on 135 peripheral blood samples, which came from approximately 43 ophthalmopathy, roughly 75 hyperthyroidism and about 17 progressor patients. Whether ophthalmopathy could be predicted prospectively was tested in an independent validation cohort made up of 18 to 20 hyperthyroidism patients plus 17 patients who later progressed to ophthalmopathy. After sampling, hyperthyroidism patients received methimazole starting at 30 mg daily, and ophthalmopathy patients received high-dose intravenous methylprednisolone. To identify TCR V-J signatures that set the groups apart, the researchers used a discovery cohort of 90 to 100 patients, made up of around 40 with Graves' ophthalmopathy and approximately 57 with stable Graves' hyperthyroidism. The 80 to 100 discovery patients were randomly divided into training and test sets at a 7:3 ratio.

In the germline V gene, CDR1 corresponds to MDHEN and CDR2 to SYDVKM. Relative to germline, V is 2 bases shorter and J is 8 bases shorter, with 9 bases between their ends. The CDR3, cysteine through phenylalanine, is 12 amino acids long. CDR3 DNA is the only sequence kept; it has 36 bases, read in frame from the first base. Summary of the overall study and its limitations: A model built on a 13 V-J signature distinguished ophthalmopathy from stable hyperthyroidism, reaching around 90% sensitivity and 81.08% specificity in cross-validation and 80%/75% in testing. Sample size was not statistically predetermined, and investigators were not blinded to group allocation. Most expanded thyroid clonotypes (frequency above 0.001) were also detected in blood, suggesting blood repertoires may reflect thyroid immune responses. In validation, progression to ophthalmopathy was predicted by the model with 70.59% sensitivity and around 76% specificity, a median of around 5.9 months before onset.

A patient counted as having stable Graves' hyperthyroidism if no progression to ophthalmopathy occurred over 18 months of follow-up. Hyperthyroidism patients were aged 18 to 65 years and newly diagnosed, with disease duration of less than 2 months. Patients with uncontrolled infections, other autoimmune diseases, pregnancy or lactation were excluded. Diagnoses were established on the basis of clinical symptoms, serum thyroxine and TRAb, thyroid ultrasound, and orbital computed tomography. PBMCs were isolated from 7.5 to 10 ml of fresh peripheral blood by Ficoll-Paque density gradient centrifugation. Total RNA was extracted using Trizol reagent, and RNA quality was assessed on an Agilent 2100 Bioanalyzer.

Sequenced material: blood. This TCR was sampled from a man between 18 and 29 years old with Graves' hyperthyroidism. The chain is encoded by TRBV28 joined to TRBJ1-2; perhaps TRBD1 is the D gene, with 5 bases matching. Read as DNA, the sequence is TGTGCCAGCAGTTTAGGACACTTCGGCTACACCTTC. It codes for CASSLGHFGYTF.